A selection of T cell receptor beta chains follows, all from one sample in a study of blood T cell repertoires in COVID-19. The table came from immunoSEQ multiplex PCR; TCRdb's copy has only in-frame clones and leaves some out. This table holds about 160,000 clones, about 84% found once. The specimen sequenced was PBMCs or T cells enriched from blood (not recorded which). The receptors stem from a man aged 35-49 years who had recovered from COVID-19. The CDR3 runs from the conserved cysteine through the conserved F or W. The order of the fields is clone size, J gene, V gene, D gene, CDR3 DNA, CDR3 protein. The D gene is left open where the match is weak. Not all rows give a size; the values are once, few, many and, for expanded clones, a class.

>NA|TRBJ2-6|TRBV19|NA
TGTGCCAGTGGACTTTTTAGCTCTGGGGCCAACGTCCTGACTTTC
CASGLFSSGANVLTF
>NA|TRBJ2-1|TRBV19|TRBD2
TGTGCCAGTAGTATCGGCCAGGGCGGGGGGCTGAATGAGCAGTTCTTC
CASSIGQGGGLNEQFF
>few|TRBJ1-1|TRBV6-5|NA
TGTGCCAGCAATTTGAGAAGCCAGGGCACTGAAGCTTTCTTT
CASNLRSQGTEAFF
>NA|TRBJ1-2|TRBV9|NA
TGTGCCAGCAGCGTACTAGAGAAAGGCTACACCTTC
CASSVLEKGYTF
>NA|TRBJ2-7|TRBV30|NA
TGTGCCTGGAGCGCAGGGCCGTACGAGCAGTACTTC
CAWSAGPYEQYF
>NA|TRBJ2-3|TRBV7-2|TRBD2
TGTGCCAGCAGCTTACCGGGACTAGCGGGGGGCCCAACGCAGTATTTT
CASSLPGLAGGPTQYF
>few|TRBJ1-5|TRBV30|TRBD1
TGTGCCTGGAGCCCGACGGGACAGGGGGATCAGCCCCAGCATTTT
CAWSPTGQGDQPQHF
>NA|TRBJ2-5|TRBV23-1|NA
TGCGCCATGGCGACCCAGTACTTC
CAMATQYF
>NA|TRBJ1-4|TRBV12-3/TRBV12-4|NA
TGTGCCAGCAGGGAGGGAACTAATGAAAAACTGTTTTTT
CASREGTNEKLFF
>NA|TRBJ2-5|TRBV9|NA
TGTGCCAGCAGCCCCCCCTGGGGGGAAGAGACCCAGTACTTC
CASSPPWGEETQYF
>NA|TRBJ2-5|TRBV30|NA
TGTGCCTGGAGTCAACTAGACGTTGGGACCCAGTACTTC
CAWSQLDVGTQYF
>NA|TRBJ2-1|TRBV7-2|TRBD2
TGTGCCAGCAGCTTATACGGGGGGGGCAATGAGCAGTTCTTC
CASSLYGGGNEQFF
>NA|TRBJ1-4|TRBV18|NA
TGTGCCAGCTCACCCAGTGCAACTAATGAAAAACTGTTTTTT
CASSPSATNEKLFF
>NA|TRBJ1-3|TRBV7-2|NA
TGTGCCAGCAGTTTGAGCTCTGGAAACACCATATATTTT
CASSLSSGNTIYF
>NA|TRBJ2-7|TRBV7-2|TRBD2
TGTGCCAGCAGCTTGAGAGCGGGGAGCTCCTACGAGCAGTACTTC
CASSLRAGSSYEQYF